The source of this TCR beta chain is a study of TIL therapy for anti-PD-1-resistant metastatic lung cancer. Across the whole study: Median patient age was approximately 58, ranging 38-75 years.

Documented time point: pre-treatment sample, taken before nivolumab and TIL therapy. The tumor samples were excised metastases, mostly pleural nodules or supraclavicular lymph nodes. Patients then received nivolumab; progressors got lymphodepletion, TIL and IL-2. The CDR3 loop spans 16 amino acids. The V and J ends lost 3 bases and 5 bases, in that order; junction bases with no gene match: 13. The germline V gene has CDR1 SGDLS and CDR2 YYNGEE. This clone was seen only a few times. Its target is not known. Whole-study results and caveats: Many TIL product clones were absent from baseline tumor, suggesting clonal contraction.

The immunoSEQ assay was v3. Data came from immunoSEQ multiplex PCR; TCRdb stores just in-frame clones and leaves some out. Of 50,000 or so clones in the sample, about three quarters were seen once. The source is a person aged 25 to 85 with non-small cell lung cancer. The material was tumor tissue, obtained at baseline. The V and J genes are TRBV9 and TRBJ2-5; 7 positions match TRBD1. Here the CDR3 DNA reads TGTGCCAGCAGCGGCCTCTTACAGGGGCGAGGGGAGACCCAGTACTTC. As protein: CASSGLLQGRGETQYF.